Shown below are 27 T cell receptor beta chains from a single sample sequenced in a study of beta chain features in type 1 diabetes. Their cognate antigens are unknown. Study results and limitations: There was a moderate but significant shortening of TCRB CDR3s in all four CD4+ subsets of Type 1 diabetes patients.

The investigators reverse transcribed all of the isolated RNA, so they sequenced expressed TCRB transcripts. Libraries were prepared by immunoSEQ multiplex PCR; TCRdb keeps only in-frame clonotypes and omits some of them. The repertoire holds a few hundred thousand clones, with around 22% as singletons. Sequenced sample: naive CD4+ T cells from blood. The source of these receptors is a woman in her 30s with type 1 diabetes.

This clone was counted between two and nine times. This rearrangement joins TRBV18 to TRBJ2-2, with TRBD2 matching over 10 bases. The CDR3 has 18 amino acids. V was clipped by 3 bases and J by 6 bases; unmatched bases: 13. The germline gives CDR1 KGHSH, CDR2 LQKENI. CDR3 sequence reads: CASSPGRLGLAGAGELFF. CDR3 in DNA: TGTGCCAGCTCACCTGGAAGATTGGGGCTAGCGGGAGCCGGGGAGCTGTTTTTT. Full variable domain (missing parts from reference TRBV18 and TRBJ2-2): NAGVMQNPRHLVRRRGQEARLRCSPMKGHSHVYWYRQLPEEGLKFMVYLQKENIIDESGMPKERFSAEFPKEGPSILRIQQVVRGDSAAYFCASSPGRLGLAGAGELFFGEGSRLTVL.

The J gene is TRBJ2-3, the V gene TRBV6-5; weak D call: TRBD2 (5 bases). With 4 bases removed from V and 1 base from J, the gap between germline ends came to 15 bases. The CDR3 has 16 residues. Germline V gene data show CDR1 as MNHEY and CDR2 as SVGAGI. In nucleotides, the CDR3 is TGTGCCAGCAGTTCCAAGGGAAAGAGGGGCACAGATACGCAGTATTTT. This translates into CASSSKGKRGTDTQYF.

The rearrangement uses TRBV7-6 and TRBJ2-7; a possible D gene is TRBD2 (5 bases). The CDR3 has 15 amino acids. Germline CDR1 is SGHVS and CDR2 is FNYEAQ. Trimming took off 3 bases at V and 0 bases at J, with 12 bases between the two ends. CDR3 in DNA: TGTGCCAGCAGCTTCAGTCGGGGAAGCTCCTACGAGCAGTACTTC. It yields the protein CASSFSRGSSYEQYF.

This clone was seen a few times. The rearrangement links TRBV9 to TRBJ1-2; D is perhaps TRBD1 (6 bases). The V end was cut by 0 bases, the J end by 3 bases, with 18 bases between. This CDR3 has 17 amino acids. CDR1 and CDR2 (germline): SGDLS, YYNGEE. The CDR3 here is CASSVATGRGQYYGYTF. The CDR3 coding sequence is TGTGCCAGCAGCGTAGCTACGGGTAGAGGACAGTACTATGGCTACACCTTC.

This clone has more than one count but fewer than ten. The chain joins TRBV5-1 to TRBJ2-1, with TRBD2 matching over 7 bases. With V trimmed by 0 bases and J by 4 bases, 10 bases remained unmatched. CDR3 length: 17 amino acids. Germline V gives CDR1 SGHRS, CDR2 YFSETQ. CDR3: CASSLGKTSQEYNEQFF. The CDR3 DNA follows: TGCGCCAGCAGCTTGGGGAAGACTAGCCAAGAGTACAATGAGCAGTTCTTC.

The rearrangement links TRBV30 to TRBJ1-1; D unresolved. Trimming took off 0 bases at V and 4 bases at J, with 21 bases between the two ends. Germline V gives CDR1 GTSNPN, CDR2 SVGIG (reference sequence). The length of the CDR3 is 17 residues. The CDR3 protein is CAWSVFERKNLGTEAFF. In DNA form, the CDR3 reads TGTGCCTGGAGTGTATTTGAGAGGAAGAACTTGGGCACTGAAGCTTTCTTT.

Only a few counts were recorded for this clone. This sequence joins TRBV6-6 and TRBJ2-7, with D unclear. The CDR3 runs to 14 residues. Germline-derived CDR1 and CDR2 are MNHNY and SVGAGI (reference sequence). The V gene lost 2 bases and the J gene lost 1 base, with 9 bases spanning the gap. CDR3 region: CASSYPGVSYEQYF. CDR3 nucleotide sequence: TGTGCCAGCAGTTACCCAGGTGTGTCCTACGAGCAGTACTTC.

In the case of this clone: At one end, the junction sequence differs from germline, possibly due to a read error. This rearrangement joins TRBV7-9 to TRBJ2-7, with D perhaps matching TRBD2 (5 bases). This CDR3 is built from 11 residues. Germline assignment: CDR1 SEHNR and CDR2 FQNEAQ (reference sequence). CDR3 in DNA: TGTGCCAGCAGCTTAGAGGGTCTAGCTAAATTC. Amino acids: CASSLEGLAKF.

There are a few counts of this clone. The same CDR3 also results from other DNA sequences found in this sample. CDR3 in amino acids: CASSSRGTDTQYF. The CDR3 nucleotides read TGTGCCAGCAGCTCACGAGGCACAGATACGCAGTATTTT. This rearrangement joins TRBV7-9 to TRBJ2-3; D unresolved. The CDR3 sequence is 13 residues long. The germline CDR1 and CDR2 sequences are SEHNR and FQNEAQ (reference sequence). Deletions cut 4 bases from V and 1 base from J, with 6 bases between.

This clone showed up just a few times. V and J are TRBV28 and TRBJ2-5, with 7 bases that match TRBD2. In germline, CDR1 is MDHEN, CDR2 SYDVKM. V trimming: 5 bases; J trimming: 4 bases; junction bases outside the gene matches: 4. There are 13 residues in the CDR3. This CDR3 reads CASSLSGTETQYF. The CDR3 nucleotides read TGTGCCAGCAGTCTGAGCGGGACAGAGACCCAGTACTTC.

This chain's CDR3 is CASSAREVDTEAFF. The CDR3 bases are TGTGCCAGCAGTGCTAGAGAGGTTGACACTGAAGCTTTCTTT. The chain has TRBV11-2 and TRBJ1-1; D gene ambiguous. The CDR3 contains 14 residues. V dropped 6 bases and J dropped 3 bases, with 14 bases sitting between them. CDR1 is SGHAT and CDR2 is FQNNGV in the germline V gene.

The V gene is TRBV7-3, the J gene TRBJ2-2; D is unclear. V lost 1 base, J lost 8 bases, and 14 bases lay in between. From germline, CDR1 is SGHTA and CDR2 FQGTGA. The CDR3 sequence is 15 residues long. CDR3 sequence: CASSLIGSQTGELFF. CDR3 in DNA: TGTGCCAGCAGCTTAATAGGCTCGCAGACTGGGGAGCTGTTTTTT.

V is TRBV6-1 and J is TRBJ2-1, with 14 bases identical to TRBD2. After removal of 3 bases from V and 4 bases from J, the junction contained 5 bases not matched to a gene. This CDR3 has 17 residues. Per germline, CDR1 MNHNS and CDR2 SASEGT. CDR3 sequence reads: CASSDGGLAGVYNEQFF. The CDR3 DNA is TGTGCCAGCAGTGATGGGGGACTAGCGGGAGTTTACAATGAGCAGTTCTTC.

CDR3 nucleotide sequence: TGTGCCAGCAGTTACCGAACAGGGTCACCTTACAATGAGCAGTTCTTC. Its protein product is CASSYRTGSPYNEQFF. This chain connects TRBV6-5 to TRBJ2-1, with D perhaps matching TRBD1 (6 bases). The V end was cut by 2 bases, the J end by 4 bases, with 15 bases between. This CDR3 is built from 16 residues. CDR1 is MNHEY, CDR2 SVGAGI, per germline.

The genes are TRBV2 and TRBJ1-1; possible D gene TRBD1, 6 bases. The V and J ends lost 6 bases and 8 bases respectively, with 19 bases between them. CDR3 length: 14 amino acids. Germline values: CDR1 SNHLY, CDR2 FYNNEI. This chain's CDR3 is CASRRGYGPPEAFF. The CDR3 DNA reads TGTGCCAGCAGGAGGGGGTATGGGCCCCCGGAAGCTTTCTTT.

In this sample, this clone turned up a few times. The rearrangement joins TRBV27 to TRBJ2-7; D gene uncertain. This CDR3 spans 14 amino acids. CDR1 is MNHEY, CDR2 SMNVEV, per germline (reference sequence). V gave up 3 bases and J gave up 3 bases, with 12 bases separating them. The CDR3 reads CASSFTNRNYEQYF. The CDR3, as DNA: TGTGCCAGCAGTTTCACGAATAGAAACTACGAGCAGTACTTC.

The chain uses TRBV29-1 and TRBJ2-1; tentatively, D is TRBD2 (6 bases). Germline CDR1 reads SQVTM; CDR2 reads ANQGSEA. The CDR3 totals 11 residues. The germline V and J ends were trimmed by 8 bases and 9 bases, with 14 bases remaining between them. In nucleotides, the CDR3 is TGCAGCTGGATGGGGGGTTTTGAGCAGTTCTTC. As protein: CSWMGGFEQFF.

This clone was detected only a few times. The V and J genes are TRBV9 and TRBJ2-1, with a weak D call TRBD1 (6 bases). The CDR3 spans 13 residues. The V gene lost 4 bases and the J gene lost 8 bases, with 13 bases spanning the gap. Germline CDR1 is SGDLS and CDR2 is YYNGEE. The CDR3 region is CASSSMGADEQFF. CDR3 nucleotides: TGTGCCAGCAGCTCCATGGGGGCGGATGAGCAGTTCTTC.

This CDR3 is CASSWRGTAGANVLTF. The CDR3 region has the DNA TGTGCCAGCAGCTGGCGGGGAACGGCTGGGGCCAACGTCCTGACTTTC. The rearrangement links TRBV11-1 to TRBJ2-6; D possibly corresponds to TRBD2 (6 bases). The V gene lost 4 bases and the J gene lost 2 bases, with 12 bases spanning the gap. Per the germline V gene, CDR1 is SGHAT and CDR2 is FQDESV (reference sequence). This CDR3 contains 16 residues.

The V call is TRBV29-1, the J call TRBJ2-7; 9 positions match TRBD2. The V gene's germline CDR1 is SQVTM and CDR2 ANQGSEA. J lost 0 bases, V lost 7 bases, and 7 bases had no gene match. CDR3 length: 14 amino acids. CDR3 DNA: TGCAGCGCACGATTGACTAGCGGCTCCTACGAGCAGTACTTC. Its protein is CSARLTSGSYEQYF.

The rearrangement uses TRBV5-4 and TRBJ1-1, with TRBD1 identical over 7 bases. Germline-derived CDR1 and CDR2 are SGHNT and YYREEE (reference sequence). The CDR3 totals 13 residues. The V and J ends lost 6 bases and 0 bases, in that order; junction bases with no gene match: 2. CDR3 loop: CASTDRVNTEAFF. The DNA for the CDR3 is TGTGCCAGCACCGACAGGGTGAACACTGAAGCTTTCTTT.

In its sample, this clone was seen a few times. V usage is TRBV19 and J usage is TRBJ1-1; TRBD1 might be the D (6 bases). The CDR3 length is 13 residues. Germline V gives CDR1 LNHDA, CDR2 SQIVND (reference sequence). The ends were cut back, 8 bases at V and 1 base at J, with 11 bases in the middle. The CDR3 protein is CASEDRTNTEAFF. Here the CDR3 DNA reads TGTGCCAGTGAGGACAGAACGAACACTGAAGCTTTCTTT.

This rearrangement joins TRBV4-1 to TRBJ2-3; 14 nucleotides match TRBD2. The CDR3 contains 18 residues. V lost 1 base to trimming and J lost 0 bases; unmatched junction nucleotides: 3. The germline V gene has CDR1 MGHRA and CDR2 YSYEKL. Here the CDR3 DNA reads TGCGCCAGCAGCCAAGGTAGACTAGCGGGAGGGAGCACAGATACGCAGTATTTT. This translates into CASSQGRLAGGSTDTQYF.

CDR3 protein: CASSQTVAGDSYNEQFF. The CDR3 nucleotides read TGCGCCAGCAGCCAGACGGTAGCGGGAGATTCCTACAATGAGCAGTTCTTC. J is TRBJ2-1 and V is TRBV4-1; 9 bases fit TRBD2. CDR3 length equals 17 residues. Trimming removed 3 bases from V and 1 base from J; junction bases left unmatched: 7. Germline values: CDR1 MGHRA, CDR2 YSYEKL.

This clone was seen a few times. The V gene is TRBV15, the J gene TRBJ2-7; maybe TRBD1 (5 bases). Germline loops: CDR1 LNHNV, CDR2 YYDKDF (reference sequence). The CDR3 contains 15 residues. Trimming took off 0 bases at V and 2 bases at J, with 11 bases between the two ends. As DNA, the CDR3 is TGTGCCACCAGCAGAGAGGCGACAGATACCTACGAGCAGTACTTC. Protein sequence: CATSREATDTYEQYF.

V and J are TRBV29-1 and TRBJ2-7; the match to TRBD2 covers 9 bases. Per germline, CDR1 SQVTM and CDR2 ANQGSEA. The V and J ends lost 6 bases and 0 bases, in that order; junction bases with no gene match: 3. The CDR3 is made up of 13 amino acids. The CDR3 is CSVSSGASYEQYF. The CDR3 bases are TGCAGCGTGTCTAGCGGGGCCTCCTACGAGCAGTACTTC.

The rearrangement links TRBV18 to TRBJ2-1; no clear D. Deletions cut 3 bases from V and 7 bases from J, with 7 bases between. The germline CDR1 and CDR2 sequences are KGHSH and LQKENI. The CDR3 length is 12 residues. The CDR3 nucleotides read TGTGCCAGCTCACCCCTTCCTAATGAGCAGTTCTTC. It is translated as CASSPLPNEQFF.